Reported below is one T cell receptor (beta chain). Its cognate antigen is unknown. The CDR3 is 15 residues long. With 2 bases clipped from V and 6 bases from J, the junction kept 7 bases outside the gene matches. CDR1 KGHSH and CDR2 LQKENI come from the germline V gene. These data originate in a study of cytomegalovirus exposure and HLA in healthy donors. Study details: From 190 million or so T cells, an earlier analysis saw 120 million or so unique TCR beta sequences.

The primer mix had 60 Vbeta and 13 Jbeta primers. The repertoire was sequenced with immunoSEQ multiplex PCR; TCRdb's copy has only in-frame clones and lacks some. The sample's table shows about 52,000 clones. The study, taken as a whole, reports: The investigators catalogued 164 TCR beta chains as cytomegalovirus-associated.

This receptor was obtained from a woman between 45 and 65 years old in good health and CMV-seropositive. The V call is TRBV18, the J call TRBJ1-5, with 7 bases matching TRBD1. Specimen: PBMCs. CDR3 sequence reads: CASSPSTGSSQPQHF. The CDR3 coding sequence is TGTGCCAGCTCACCATCGACAGGGTCCAGTCAGCCCCAGCATTTT.